The source of this T cell receptor beta chain is a study (TCRdb year 2016). The germline ends are 14 bases apart after V is trimmed by 2 bases and J by 4 bases. The CDR3 measures 15 amino acids from cysteine to phenylalanine. CDR3 DNA is the only sequence kept; it has 45 bases, read in frame from the first base. In the germline V gene, CDR1 corresponds to MNHEY and CDR2 to SVGAGI. To prepare the library, RT-PCR was applied. TCRdb lists the instrument as Illumina MiSeq. TCRdb reran the public reads through fastp at Q25 and MiXCR, keeping productive beta chains. Every distinct CDR3 protein forms one entry, paired with its most common genes and DNA. The sample profile shows about 680,000 distinct CDR3 sequences; more than 13% of them were found once. The ten top clones hold 3.6% of the sample. This clonotype occurred many times. No antigen is known for it. No qualities accompany the bases; no much larger clone lies one base away.

This clonotype was sampled from a female donor in good health, serving as a healthy control. What was sequenced was memory CD4+ T cells from blood. This chain joins TRBV6-5 to TRBJ1-2; tentative D gene TRBD1, with 6 bases matching. In nucleotides, the sequence is TGTGCCAGCAGTTACACGGAAGGGGGAGGCTATGGCTACACCTTC. Its protein product is CASSYTEGGGYGYTF.